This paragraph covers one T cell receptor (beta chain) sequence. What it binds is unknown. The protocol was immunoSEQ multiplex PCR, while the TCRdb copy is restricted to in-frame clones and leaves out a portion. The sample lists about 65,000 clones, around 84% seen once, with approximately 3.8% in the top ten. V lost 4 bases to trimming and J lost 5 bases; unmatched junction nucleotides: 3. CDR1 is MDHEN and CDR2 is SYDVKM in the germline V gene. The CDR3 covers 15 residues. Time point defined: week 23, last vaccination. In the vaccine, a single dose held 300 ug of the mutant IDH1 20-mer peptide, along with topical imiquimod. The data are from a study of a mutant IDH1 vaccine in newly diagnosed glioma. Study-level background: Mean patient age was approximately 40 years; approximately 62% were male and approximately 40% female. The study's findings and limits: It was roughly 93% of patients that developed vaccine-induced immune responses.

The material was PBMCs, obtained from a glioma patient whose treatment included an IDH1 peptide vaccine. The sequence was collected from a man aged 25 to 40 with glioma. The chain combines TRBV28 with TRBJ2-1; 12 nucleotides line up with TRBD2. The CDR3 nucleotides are TGTGCCAGCAGTTCTCTAGCGGGGGGGGACAATGAGCAGTTCTTC. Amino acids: CASSSLAGGDNEQFF.